This T cell receptor (beta chain) was observed in a study of vaccination effects on CD4 cells after COVID-19. Background on the study: Expansion of antigen-specific CD4+ T cells with viral peptide pools was carried out by the ViraFEST assay before sequencing.

To note about this clone: Antigen specificity is unknown.

Overall study findings and caveats: Researchers reported few convalescent patients and no early post-infection timepoints in the study. The study found that post-vaccine spike-reactive clones in convalescents were mainly new vaccine-induced clones.

Assay used: immunoSEQ multiplex PCR; TCRdb lists only in-frame clones, some missing. The sample consists of around 50,000 clones, about 76% of them appearing once. CDR3 length: 15 amino acids. V gave up 6 bases and J gave up 2 bases, with 16 bases separating them. CDR1 is MNHNY, CDR2 SVGAGI, per germline (reference sequence). After around 10 days in culture, the CD4+ T cells were isolated. The infection with SARS-CoV-2 (confirmed by PCR) occurred in this person between March and December 2020. Every participant took two doses of the BNT162b2 or mRNA-1273 vaccine. The receptor's source is a human donor who had a prior SARS-CoV-2 infection. The specimen was CD4+ T cells from PBMCs cultured without peptide, collected after COVID-19 vaccination. The chain links TRBV6-6 to TRBJ1-1, with D possibly TRBD1 on 6 matching bases. The CDR3 DNA is TGTGCCAGCAGCCCCCGTCGGACAGACAACACTGAAGCTTTCTTT. Its protein is CASSPRRTDNTEAFF.